Presented here are 2 T cell receptor beta chains from one specimen sequenced in a study of blood T cell repertoires in COVID-19. Libraries were prepared by immunoSEQ multiplex PCR; TCRdb keeps only in-frame clonotypes and omits some of them. This table has tens of thousands of clones, more than 70% appearing once. The material sequenced was peripheral blood. The receptors stem from a man aged 25 to 40 with COVID-19, enrolled during active disease.

This clone was found a few times. V and J are TRBV28 and TRBJ1-4; 8 bases align to TRBD1. Losses at the gene ends were 5 bases for V and 7 bases for J; bases not matched to a gene: 12. The CDR3 consists of 16 residues. The germline V gene encodes CDR1 MDHEN and CDR2 SYDVKM. CDR3 loop: CASSDRLGQGGEKLFF. As DNA, the CDR3 is TGTGCCAGCAGTGATCGACTTGGACAGGGTGGTGAAAAACTGTTTTTT.

V is TRBV27 and J is TRBJ2-3; a possible D gene is TRBD2 (6 bases). CDR1 and CDR2 (germline): MNHEY, SMNVEV (reference sequence). Trimming cost V 0 bases and J 4 bases, with 11 bases left between them. This CDR3 has 15 amino acids. The CDR3 bases are TGTGCCAGCAGTTTATCTCGGTGGGGGGCAGATACGCAGTATTTT. This encodes CASSLSRWGADTQYF.